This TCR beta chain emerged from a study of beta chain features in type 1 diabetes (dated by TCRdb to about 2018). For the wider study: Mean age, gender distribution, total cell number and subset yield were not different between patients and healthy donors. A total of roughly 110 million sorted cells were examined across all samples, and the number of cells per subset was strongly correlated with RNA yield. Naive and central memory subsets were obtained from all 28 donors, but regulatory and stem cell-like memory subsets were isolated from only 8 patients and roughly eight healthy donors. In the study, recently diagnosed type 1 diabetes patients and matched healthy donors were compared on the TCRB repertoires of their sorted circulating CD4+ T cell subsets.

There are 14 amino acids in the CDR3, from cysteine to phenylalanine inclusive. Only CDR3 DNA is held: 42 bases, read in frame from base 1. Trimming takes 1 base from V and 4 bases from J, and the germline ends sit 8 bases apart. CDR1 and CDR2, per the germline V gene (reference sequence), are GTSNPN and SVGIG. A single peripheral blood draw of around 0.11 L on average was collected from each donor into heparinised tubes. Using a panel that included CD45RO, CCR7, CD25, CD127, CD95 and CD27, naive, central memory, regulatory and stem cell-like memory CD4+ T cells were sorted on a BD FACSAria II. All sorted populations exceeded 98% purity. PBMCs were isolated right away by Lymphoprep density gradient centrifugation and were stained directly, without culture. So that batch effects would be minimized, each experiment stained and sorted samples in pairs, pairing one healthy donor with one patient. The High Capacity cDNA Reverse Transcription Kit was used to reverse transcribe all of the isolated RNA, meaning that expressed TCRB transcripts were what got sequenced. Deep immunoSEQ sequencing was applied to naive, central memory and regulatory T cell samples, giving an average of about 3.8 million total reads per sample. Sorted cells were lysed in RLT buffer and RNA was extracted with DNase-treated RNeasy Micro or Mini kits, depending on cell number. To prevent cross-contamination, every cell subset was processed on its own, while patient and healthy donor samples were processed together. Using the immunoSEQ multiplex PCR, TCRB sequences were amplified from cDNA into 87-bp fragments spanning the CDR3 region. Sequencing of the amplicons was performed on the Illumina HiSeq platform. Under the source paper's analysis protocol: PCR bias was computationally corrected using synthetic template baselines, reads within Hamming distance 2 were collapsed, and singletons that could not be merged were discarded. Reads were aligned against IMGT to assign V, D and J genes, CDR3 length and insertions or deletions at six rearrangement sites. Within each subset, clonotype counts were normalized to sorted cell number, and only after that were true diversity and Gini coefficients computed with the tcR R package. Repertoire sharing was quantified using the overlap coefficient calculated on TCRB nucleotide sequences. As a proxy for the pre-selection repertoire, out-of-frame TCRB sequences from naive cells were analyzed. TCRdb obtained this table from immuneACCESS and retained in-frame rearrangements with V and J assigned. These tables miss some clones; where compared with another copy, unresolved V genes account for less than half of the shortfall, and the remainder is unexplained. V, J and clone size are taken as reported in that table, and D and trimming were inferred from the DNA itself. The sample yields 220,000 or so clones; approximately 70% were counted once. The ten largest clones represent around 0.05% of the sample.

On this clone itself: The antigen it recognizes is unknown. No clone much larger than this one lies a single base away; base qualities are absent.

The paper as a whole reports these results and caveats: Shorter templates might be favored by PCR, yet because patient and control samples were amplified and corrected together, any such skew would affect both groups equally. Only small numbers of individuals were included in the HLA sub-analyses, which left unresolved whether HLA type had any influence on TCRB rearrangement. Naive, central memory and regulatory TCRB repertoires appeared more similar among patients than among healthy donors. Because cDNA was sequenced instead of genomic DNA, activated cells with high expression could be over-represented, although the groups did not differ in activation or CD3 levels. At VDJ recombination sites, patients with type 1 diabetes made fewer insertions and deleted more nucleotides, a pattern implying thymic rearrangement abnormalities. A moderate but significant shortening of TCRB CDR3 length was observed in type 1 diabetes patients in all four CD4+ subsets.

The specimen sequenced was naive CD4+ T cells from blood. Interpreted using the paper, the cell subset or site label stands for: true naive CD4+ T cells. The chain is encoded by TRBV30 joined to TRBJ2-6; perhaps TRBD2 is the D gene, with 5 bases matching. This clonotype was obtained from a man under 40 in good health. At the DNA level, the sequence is TGTGCCTGGAGTGACGGGGTCGGGGCCAACGTCCTGACTTTC. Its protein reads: CAWSDGVGANVLTF.